The rows below give T cell receptor beta chains drawn from one sample of a study of regulatory T cells in long-lasting Graves disease. TCRdb called the multiplex PCR reads again in MiXCR, with one record for every CDR3 protein. Here the sample spans about 440,000 distinct CDR3 sequences, 16% being singletons. The same sample was also used in a study of T cells in Graves' hyperthyroidism and ophthalmopathy.

The material was peripheral blood mononuclear cells (PBMCs), obtained at new diagnosis, from a patient treated with antithyroid drugs. These receptors all stem from a woman younger than 35 with Graves disease. The CDR3 runs from the conserved cysteine through the conserved F or W. D genes are given only for firm matches. Expanded clones get a size class; other rows say once, few or many, or leave the size out.

CDR3 protein,CDR3 DNA,clone size,J gene,V gene,CDR3 length,D gene
CASSLNPTVGELFF,TGTGCCAGCAGCTTAAACCCCACGGTCGGGGAGCTGTTTTTT,many,TRBJ2-2,TRBV11-2,14,.
CSVGWASLSTDTQYF,TGCAGCGTTGGGTGGGCTAGCCTGAGCACAGATACGCAGTATTTT,many,TRBJ2-3,TRBV29-1,15,.
CASTQDRNYGYTF,TGTGCCAGCACCCAAGACAGGAACTATGGCTACACCTTC,many,TRBJ1-2,TRBV7-9,13,.
CSAPLERGSRTDTQYF,TGCAGTGCTCCCCTCGAGCGGGGATCCCGCACAGATACGCAGTATTTT,many,TRBJ2-3,TRBV20-1,16,TRBD2
CARSRLAGASNEQFF,TGTGCCAGATCAAGACTAGCGGGAGCCTCCAATGAGCAGTTCTTC,many,TRBJ2-1,TRBV7-9,15,TRBD2
CASSGGQGQTGELFF,TGTGCCAGCAGTGGGGGACAGGGTCAAACCGGGGAGCTGTTTTTT,.,TRBJ2-2,TRBV6-1,15,TRBD1
CASSLDRGSENIQYF,TGTGCCAGCAGCTTAGACAGGGGCTCGGAAAACATTCAGTACTTC,many,TRBJ2-4,TRBV11-2,15,.
CASSPQEFSEAFF,TGTGCCAGCAGCCCCCAGGAGTTTTCTGAAGCTTTCTTT,many,TRBJ1-1,TRBV12-3/TRBV12-4,13,.
CASSLDSPTSYEQYF,TGCGCCAGCAGCTTGGACAGCCCCACCTCCTACGAGCAGTACTTC,many,TRBJ2-7,TRBV5-1,15,.
CASSRLAGVDNEQFF,TGTGCCAGCAGTAGACTAGCGGGAGTCGACAATGAGCAGTTCTTC,.,TRBJ2-1,TRBV27,15,TRBD2
CASTNRDTEAFF,TGTGCCAGCACCAACCGGGACACTGAAGCTTTCTTT,many,TRBJ1-1,TRBV6-2/TRBV6-3,12,.
CASSLAFPGLQIYF,TGTGCCAGCAGTTTAGCCTTTCCCGGACTCCAGATTTACTTC,many,TRBJ2-5,TRBV12-3/TRBV12-4,14,.
CSARDRVAGAAPQYF,TGCAGTGCTAGAGATCGGGTTGCAGGGGCGGCTCCGCAGTACTTC,few,TRBJ2-5,TRBV20-1,15,.